Sequencing of this T cell receptor beta chain was carried out in a study of Graves' ophthalmopathy and Graves' hyperthyroidism. As concerns this clonotype: Antigen specificity is unknown. Germline and junction disagree at one end, which may indicate a read error.

Amplified TCR beta CDR3 regions were obtained using RNA transcripts as template. HTBI primers primed a first-round RT-PCR, and a second-round multiplex PCR followed. TCRdb independently ran MiXCR on the multiplex PCR reads; one entry per CDR3 protein. The sample comprises hundreds of thousands of distinct CDR3 sequences, about 40% of which are singletons, and 3% to 3.5% rests with the top ten. Study-wide results and limits: The majority of expanded thyroid clonotypes above 0.001 frequency also occurred in blood.

Clinical symptoms, serum thyroxine, TRAb, thyroid ultrasound and orbital computed tomography determined diagnosis. The CDR3 sequence is 16 residues long. Germline CDR1 and CDR2: SGDLS and YYNGEE. Sequencing was carried out using peripheral blood. The clonotype was recovered from an adult man with Graves' ophthalmopathy. This rearrangement joins TRBV9 to TRBJ1-6; D remains ambiguous. The CDR3 sequence is CASSLTPSSHNSPLHF. CDR3 coding DNA: TGTGCCAGCAGCCTGACACCTAGCTCCCATAATTCACCCCTCCACTTT.